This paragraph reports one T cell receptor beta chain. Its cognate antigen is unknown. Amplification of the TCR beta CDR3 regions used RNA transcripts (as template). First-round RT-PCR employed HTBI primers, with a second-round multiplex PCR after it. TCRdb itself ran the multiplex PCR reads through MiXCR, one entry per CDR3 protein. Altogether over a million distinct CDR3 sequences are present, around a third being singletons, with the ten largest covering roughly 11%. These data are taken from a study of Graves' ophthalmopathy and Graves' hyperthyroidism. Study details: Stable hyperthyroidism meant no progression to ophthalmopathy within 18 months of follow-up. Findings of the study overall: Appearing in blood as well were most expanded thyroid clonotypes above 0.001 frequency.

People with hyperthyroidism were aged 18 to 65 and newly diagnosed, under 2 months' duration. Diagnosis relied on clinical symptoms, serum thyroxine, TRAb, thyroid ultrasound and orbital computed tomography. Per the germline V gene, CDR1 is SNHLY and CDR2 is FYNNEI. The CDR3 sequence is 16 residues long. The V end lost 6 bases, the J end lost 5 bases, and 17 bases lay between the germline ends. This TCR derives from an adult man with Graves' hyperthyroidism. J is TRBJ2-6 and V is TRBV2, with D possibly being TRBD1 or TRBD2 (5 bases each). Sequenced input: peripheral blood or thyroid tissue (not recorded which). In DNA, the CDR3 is TGTGCCAGCAGCGATCCCGGGGCGCCCTGGGCCAACGTCCTGACTTTC. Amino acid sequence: CASSDPGAPWANVLTF.